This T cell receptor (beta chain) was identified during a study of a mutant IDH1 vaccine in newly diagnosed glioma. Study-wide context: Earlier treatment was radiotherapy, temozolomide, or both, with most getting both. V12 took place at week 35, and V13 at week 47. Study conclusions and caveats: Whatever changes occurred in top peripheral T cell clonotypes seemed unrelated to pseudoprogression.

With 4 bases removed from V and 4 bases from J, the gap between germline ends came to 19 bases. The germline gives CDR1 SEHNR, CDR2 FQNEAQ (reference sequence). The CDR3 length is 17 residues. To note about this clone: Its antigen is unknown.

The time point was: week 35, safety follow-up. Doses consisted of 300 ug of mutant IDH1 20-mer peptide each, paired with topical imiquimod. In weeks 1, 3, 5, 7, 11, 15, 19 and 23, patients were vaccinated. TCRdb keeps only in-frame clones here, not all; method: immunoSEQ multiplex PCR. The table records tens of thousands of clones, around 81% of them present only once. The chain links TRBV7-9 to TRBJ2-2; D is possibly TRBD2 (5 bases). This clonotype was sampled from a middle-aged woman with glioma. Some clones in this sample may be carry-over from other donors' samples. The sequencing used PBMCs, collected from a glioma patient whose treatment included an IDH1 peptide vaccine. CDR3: CASSSTRSPPRTGELFF. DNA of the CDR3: TGTGCCAGCAGCTCTACTAGGAGCCCCCCGCGCACCGGGGAGCTGTTTTTT.